This entry is about one T cell receptor (beta chain). The Seattle site enrolled patients during active infection and followed them longitudinally. The sample originates from a study of blood T cell repertoires in COVID-19. Study background: COVID-19 samples collected from the United States, Italy and Spain covered acute and convalescent phases.

As originally analysed: Amplified reference gene primers provided the basis for estimating nucleated cell counts. Profiling relied on immunoSEQ multiplex PCR, and the TCRdb table lists in-frame clones only, not all of them. V, J and clone size derive from that table, while D and trimming were established from the DNA sequence. The table includes 150,000 to 250,000 clones, 70% to 80% detected once. This TCR came from a woman between 40 and 50 years old with COVID-19, enrolled during active disease. Specimen: peripheral blood.

The CDR3 here is CASSLLAGAEQFF. The CDR3 nucleotides are TGTGCCAGCAGCCTACTAGCGGGAGCTGAGCAGTTCTTC. The genes are TRBV2 and TRBJ2-1; TRBD2 aligns across 11 bases. The germline V gene has CDR1 SNHLY and CDR2 FYNNEI. This CDR3 spans 13 amino acids. The V gene end was trimmed by 6 bases and the J gene end by 9 bases; junction bases not matched to a gene: 4.